These 17 T cell receptor beta chains were sequenced from one sample in a study of blood T cells in healthy people across ages. A second PCR of 7 to 11 cycles used a sample-barcoded 5' primer and a J-beta primer mix. Using its own MiXCR run on the 5' RACE reads, TCRdb lists one record per CDR3 protein. The sample holds hundreds of thousands of distinct CDR3 sequences, under 70% seen once. The sample comprised blood. Receptors were obtained from a man in his 60s in good health.

The chain recombines TRBV19 with TRBJ1-2; D unresolved. CDR3 length: 13 amino acids. Trimming left V 4 bases short and J 2 bases short, with 8 bases between. Germline V gene lookup returns CDR1 LNHDA and CDR2 SQIVND (reference sequence). The CDR3 bases are TGTGCCAGTAGTAAGGACTGGAACTATGGCTACACCTTC. This sequence encodes CASSKDWNYGYTF. The entire variable domain, with the rest obtained from reference TRBV19 and TRBJ1-2, is as follows: DGGITQSPKYLFRKEGQNVTLSCEQNLNHDAMYWYRQDPGQGLRLIYYSQIVNDFQKGDIAEGYSVSREKKESFPLTVTSAQKNPTAFYLCASSKDWNYGYTFGSGTRLTVV.

The chain links TRBV4-1 to TRBJ2-7, with a weak D call TRBD1 (5 bases). V dropped 0 bases and J dropped 2 bases, with 11 bases sitting between them. The germline gives CDR1 MGHRA, CDR2 YSYEKL. This CDR3 has 15 residues. The CDR3 here is CASSQENQGPYEQYF. CDR3 in DNA: TGCGCCAGCAGCCAAGAAAATCAGGGCCCCTACGAGCAGTACTTC.

This clonotype was detected ten times or more. The rearrangement links TRBV15 to TRBJ2-1; D ambiguous. In germline, CDR1 is LNHNV, CDR2 YYDKDF (reference sequence). This CDR3 has 15 amino acids. Trimming stripped 8 bases from V and 0 bases from J, with 14 bases between. The CDR3 DNA is TGTGCCACCCGGCGATCAACGGGCTCCTACAATGAGCAGTTCTTC. Protein: CATRRSTGSYNEQFF.

The chain joins TRBV20-1 to TRBJ1-6, with 9 bases fitting TRBD1. The CDR3 is made up of 18 amino acids. Germline CDR1 and CDR2: DFQATT and SNEGSKA (reference sequence). V lost 1 base to trimming and J lost 5 bases; unmatched junction nucleotides: 12. CDR3 sequence reads: CSARAETGGASDNSPLHF. The CDR3 nucleotides read TGCAGTGCTAGAGCCGAAACAGGGGGCGCGTCTGATAATTCACCCCTCCACTTT.

This clonotype was detected only a few times. The chain joins TRBV5-1 to TRBJ1-2; D perhaps matches TRBD1 (5 bases). There are 16 residues in the CDR3. Per the germline V gene, CDR1 is SGHRS and CDR2 is YFSETQ. Trimming pared 4 bases from V and 4 bases from J, leaving 20 bases between. The CDR3 DNA follows: TGCGCCAGCAGCCGGGGTTGGGGCAGCCAGTCCTATGGCTACACCTTC. Translating gives CASSRGWGSQSYGYTF.

DNA for the CDR3: TGCAGTGCTACGCGGGGGGTCTACAATGAGCAGTTCTTC. Protein sequence: CSATRGVYNEQFF. The rearrangement uses TRBV20-1 and TRBJ2-1; 8 nucleotides agree with TRBD2. V shed 4 bases and J 3 bases; nucleotides not matched to a gene: 2. Germline CDR1 is DFQATT and CDR2 is SNEGSKA (reference sequence). The CDR3 has 13 amino acids.

The chain has TRBV5-1 and TRBJ2-2; D is ambiguous. The V end was cut by 0 bases, the J end by 5 bases, with 11 bases between. Germline-derived CDR1 and CDR2 are SGHRS and YFSETQ. The CDR3 extends over 15 amino acids. The CDR3 reads CASSLGTGRTGELFF. CDR3 coding DNA: TGCGCCAGCAGCTTGGGAACGGGTCGTACCGGGGAGCTGTTTTTT.

V gene TRBV20-1 combines with J gene TRBJ1-2, with a possible D match to TRBD1 (6 bases). Germline CDR1 and CDR2: DFQATT and SNEGSKA (reference sequence). The CDR3 is 13 amino acids. V was clipped by 0 bases and J by 4 bases, with 9 bases between them. CDR3 amino acids: CSAREQGTYGYTF. CDR3 coding DNA: TGCAGTGCTAGAGAGCAGGGGACCTATGGCTACACCTTC.

This clonotype was picked up a small number of times. The chain recombines TRBV2 with TRBJ1-4; D is undetermined. Germline lookup yields CDR1 SNHLY and CDR2 FYNNEI. There are 14 residues in the CDR3. V lost 7 bases and J lost 0, with 9 bases in between. Here the CDR3 DNA reads TGTGCCAGCACTACAGCAGCAACTAATGAAAAACTGTTTTTT. Residues: CASTTAATNEKLFF. Together with reference TRBV2 and TRBJ1-4, the CDR3 gives the full variable domain: EPEVTQTPSHQVTQMGQEVILRCVPISNHLYFYWYRQILGQKVEFLVSFYNNEISEKSEIFDDQFSVERPDGSNFTLKIRSTKLEDSAMYFCASTTAATNEKLFFGSGTQLSVL.

The chain has TRBV5-1 and TRBJ1-5, with 7 bases identical to TRBD1. The CDR3 extends over 16 amino acids. CDR1 is SGHRS and CDR2 is YFSETQ in the germline V gene. V shed 4 bases, J shed 6 bases, and the junction held 13 bases outside the gene matches. CDR3 sequence (DNA): TGCGCCAGCAGCCCGACAGGGACAGTGGCGGGTCAGCCCCAGCATTTT. It specifies CASSPTGTVAGQPQHF.

The rearrangement uses TRBV4-1 and TRBJ2-1, with TRBD2 matching over 14 bases. The V and J ends lost 4 bases and 0 bases, in that order; junction bases with no gene match: 11. The CDR3 loop spans 20 amino acids. The germline gives CDR1 MGHRA, CDR2 YSYEKL. The CDR3 here is CASSRSPGLAGESSYNEQFF. As DNA, the CDR3 is TGCGCCAGCAGCCGCTCCCCGGGACTAGCGGGGGAGAGCTCCTACAATGAGCAGTTCTTC.

The rearrangement links TRBV20-1 to TRBJ2-3; 15 positions match TRBD2. The CDR3 sequence is 15 residues long. CDR1 is DFQATT, CDR2 SNEGSKA, per germline (reference sequence). J lost 2 bases, V lost 5 bases, and 2 bases had no gene match. DNA for the CDR3: TGCAGTGCTGGGACTAGCGGGGGGCCCACAGATACGCAGTATTTT. This gives the protein CSAGTSGGPTDTQYF.

The genes are TRBV6-6 and TRBJ1-4; 8 positions agree with TRBD1. The V gene's germline CDR1 is MNHNY and CDR2 SVGAGI (reference sequence). The CDR3 totals 15 residues. The V and J ends lost 6 bases and 8 bases, in that order; junction bases with no gene match: 11. CDR3 protein: CASSRSGGSREKLFF. In nucleotides, the CDR3 is TGTGCCAGCAGCAGATCAGGGGGCTCTAGGGAAAAACTGTTTTTT.

This clonotype was seen a few times. V is TRBV6-1 and J is TRBJ2-7; D not certain. The CDR3 contains 13 residues. Germline loops: CDR1 MNHNS, CDR2 SASEGT. Deletions cut 7 bases from V and 2 bases from J, with 12 bases between. The DNA of the CDR3 is TGTGCCAGCAACGGTGAGTGGGCCTACGAGCAGTACTTC. It specifies CASNGEWAYEQYF.

The chain has TRBV10-3 and TRBJ2-1; perhaps TRBD2 as D (7 bases). The CDR3 length is 19 residues. Germline V gives CDR1 ENHRY, CDR2 SYGVKD. V was trimmed by 6 bases and J by 4 bases, leaving 28 bases between them. The CDR3 nucleotides are TGTGCCATCAGGGGGGGGAGTGGGTCTACAGGGCCCGCATACAATGAGCAGTTCTTC. Translated, it gives CAIRGGSGSTGPAYNEQFF.

V gene TRBV29-1 combines with J gene TRBJ2-7; TRBD2 is a possible D gene (7 bases). V was pared by 7 bases and J by 7 bases, with 20 bases between. This CDR3 has 13 residues. Per germline, CDR1 SQVTM and CDR2 ANQGSEA. Here the CDR3 reads CSAKGGTQREQYF. The CDR3, as DNA: TGCAGCGCTAAGGGGGGGACGCAGAGGGAGCAGTACTTC.

The chain couples TRBV14 to TRBJ2-5, with 8 bases fitting TRBD2. Germline loops: CDR1 SGHDN, CDR2 FVKESK. The CDR3 covers 14 residues. Trimming took 7 bases from V and 5 from J; bases not matched to a gene: 9. In DNA form, the CDR3 reads TGTGCCAGCAAACGGAGCGGGGGTACGGAGACCCAGTACTTC. It is translated as CASKRSGGTETQYF.